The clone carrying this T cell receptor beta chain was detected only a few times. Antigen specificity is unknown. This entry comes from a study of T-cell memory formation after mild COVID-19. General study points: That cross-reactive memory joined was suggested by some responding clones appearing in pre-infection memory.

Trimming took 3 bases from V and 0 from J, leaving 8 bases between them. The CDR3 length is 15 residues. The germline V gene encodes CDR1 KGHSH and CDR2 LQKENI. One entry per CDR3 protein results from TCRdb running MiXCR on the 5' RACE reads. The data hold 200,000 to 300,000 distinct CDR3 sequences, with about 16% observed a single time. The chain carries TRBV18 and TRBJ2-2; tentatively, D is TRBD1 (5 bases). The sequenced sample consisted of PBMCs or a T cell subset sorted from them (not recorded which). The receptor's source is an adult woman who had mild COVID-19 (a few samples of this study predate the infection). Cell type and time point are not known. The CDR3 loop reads CASSPRQTNTGELFF. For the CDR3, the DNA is TGTGCCAGCTCACCCAGACAGACGAACACCGGGGAGCTGTTTTTT.